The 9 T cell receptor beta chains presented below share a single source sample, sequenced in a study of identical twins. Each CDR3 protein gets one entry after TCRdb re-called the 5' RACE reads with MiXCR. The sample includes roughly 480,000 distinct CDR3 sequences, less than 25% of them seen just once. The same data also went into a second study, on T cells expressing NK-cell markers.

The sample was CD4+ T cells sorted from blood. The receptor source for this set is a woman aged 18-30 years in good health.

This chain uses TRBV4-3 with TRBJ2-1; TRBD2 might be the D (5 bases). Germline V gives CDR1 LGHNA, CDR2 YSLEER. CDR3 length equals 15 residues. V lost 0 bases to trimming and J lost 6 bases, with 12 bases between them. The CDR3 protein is CASSQEGVRVNEQFF. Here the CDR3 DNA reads TGCGCCAGCAGCCAAGAGGGAGTGCGGGTCAATGAGCAGTTCTTC.

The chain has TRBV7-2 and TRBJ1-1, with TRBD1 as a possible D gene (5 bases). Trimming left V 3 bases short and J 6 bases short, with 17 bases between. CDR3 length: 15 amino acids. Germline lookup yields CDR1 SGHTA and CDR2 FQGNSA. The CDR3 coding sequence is TGTGCCAGCAGCTTGCGCCAGTCTCGGGGCGCTGAAGCTTTCTTT. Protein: CASSLRQSRGAEAFF.

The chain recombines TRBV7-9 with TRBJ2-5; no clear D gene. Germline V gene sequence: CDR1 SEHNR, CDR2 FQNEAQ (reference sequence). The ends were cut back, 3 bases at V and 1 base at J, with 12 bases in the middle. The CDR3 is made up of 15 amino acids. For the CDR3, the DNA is TGTGCCAGCAGCTTTCGCTTAGCTTCCCAAGAGACCCAGTACTTC. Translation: CASSFRLASQETQYF.

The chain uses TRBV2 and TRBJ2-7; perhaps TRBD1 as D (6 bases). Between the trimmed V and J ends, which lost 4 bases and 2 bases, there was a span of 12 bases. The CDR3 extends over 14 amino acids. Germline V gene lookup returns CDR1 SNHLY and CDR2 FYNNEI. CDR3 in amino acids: CASSVPGTPYEQYF. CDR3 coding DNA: TGTGCCAGCAGTGTCCCGGGGACACCCTACGAGCAGTACTTC.

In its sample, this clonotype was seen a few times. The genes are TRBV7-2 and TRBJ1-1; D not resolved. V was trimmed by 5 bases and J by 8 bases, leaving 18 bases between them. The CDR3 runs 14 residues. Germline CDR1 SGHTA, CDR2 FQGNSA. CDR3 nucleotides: TGTGCCAGCAGCGGACGGACGGCCCTAAGAGAAGCTTTCTTT. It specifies CASSGRTALREAFF.

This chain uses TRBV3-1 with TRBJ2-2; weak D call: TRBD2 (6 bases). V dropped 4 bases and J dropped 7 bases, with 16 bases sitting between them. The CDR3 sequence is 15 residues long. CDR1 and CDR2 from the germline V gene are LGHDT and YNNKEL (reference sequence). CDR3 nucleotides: TGTGCCAGCAGCCCATTCGGGACTGCCGGCGGGGAGCTGTTTTTT. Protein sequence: CASSPFGTAGGELFF.

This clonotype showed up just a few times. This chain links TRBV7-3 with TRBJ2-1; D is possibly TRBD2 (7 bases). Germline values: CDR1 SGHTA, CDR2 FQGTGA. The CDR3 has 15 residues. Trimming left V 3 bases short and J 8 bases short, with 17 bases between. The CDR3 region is CASSFWGGAFDEQFF. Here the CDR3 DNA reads TGTGCCAGCAGCTTCTGGGGGGGGGCCTTTGATGAGCAGTTCTTC. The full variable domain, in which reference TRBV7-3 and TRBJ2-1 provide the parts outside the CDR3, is GAGVSQTPSNKVTEKGKYVELRCDPISGHTALYWYRQSLGQGPEFLIYFQGTGAADDSGLPNDRFFAVRPEGSVSTLKIQRTERGDSAVYLCASSFWGGAFDEQFFGPGTRLTVL.

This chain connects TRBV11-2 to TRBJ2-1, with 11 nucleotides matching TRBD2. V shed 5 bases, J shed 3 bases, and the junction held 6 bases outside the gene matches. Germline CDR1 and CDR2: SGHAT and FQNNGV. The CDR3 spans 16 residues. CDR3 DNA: TGTGCCAGCAGCCCCAGACTAGCGGGGTTCTACAATGAGCAGTTCTTC. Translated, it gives CASSPRLAGFYNEQFF.

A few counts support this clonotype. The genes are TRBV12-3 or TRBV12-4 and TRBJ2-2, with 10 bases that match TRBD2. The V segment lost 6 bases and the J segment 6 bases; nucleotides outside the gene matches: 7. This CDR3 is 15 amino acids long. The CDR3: CASRSSGSRAGELFF. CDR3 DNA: TGTGCCAGCAGATCTAGCGGGAGTCGGGCCGGGGAGCTGTTTTTT.